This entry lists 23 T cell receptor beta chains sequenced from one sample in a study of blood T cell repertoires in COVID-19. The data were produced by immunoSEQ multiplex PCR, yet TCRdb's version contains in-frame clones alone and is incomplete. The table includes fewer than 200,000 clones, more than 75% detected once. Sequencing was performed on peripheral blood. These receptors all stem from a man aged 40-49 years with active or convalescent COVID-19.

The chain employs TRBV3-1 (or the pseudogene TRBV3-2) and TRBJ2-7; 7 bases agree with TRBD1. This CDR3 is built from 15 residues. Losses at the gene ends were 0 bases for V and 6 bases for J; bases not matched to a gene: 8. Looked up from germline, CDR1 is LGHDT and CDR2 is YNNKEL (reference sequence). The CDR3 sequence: CASSQDTQGWSEQYF. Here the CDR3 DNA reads TGTGCCAGCAGCCAAGATACACAGGGGTGGAGCGAGCAGTACTTC.

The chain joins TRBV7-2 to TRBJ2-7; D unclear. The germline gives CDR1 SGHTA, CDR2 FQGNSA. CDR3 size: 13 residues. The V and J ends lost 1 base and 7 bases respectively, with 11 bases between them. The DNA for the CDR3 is TGTGCCAGCAGCTTAGGGCCCCTCATGGAGCAGTACTTC. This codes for CASSLGPLMEQYF.

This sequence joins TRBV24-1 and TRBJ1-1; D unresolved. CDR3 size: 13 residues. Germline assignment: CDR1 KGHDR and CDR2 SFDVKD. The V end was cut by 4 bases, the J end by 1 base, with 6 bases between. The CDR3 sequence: CATSERQNTEAFF. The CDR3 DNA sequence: TGTGCCACCAGTGAGAGACAGAACACTGAAGCTTTCTTT.

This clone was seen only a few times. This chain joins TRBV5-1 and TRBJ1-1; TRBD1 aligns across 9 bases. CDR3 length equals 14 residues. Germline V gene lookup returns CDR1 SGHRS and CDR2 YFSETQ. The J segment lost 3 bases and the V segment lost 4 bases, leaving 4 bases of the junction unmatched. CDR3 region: CASSARTGDTEAFF. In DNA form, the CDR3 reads TGCGCCAGCAGCGCCCGGACAGGGGACACTGAAGCTTTCTTT.

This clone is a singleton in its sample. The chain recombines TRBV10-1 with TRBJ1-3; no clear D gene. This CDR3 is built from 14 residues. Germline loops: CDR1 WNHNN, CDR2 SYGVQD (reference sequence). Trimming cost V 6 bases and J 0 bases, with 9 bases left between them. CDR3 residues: CASRPPSSGNTIYF. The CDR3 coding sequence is TGCGCCAGCAGGCCCCCCAGCTCTGGAAACACCATATATTTT.

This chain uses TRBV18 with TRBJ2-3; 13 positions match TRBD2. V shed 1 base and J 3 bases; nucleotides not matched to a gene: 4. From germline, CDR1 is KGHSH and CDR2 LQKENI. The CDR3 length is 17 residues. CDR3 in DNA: TGTGCCAGCTCACCACTTCCGGGACTAGCGGGGACAGATACGCAGTATTTT. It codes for CASSPLPGLAGTDTQYF.

DNA of the CDR3: TGCGCCAGCAGCTTGGTTGCAACTAGCGAACAAGAGACCCAGTACTTC. Its translation: CASSLVATSEQETQYF. The V gene is TRBV5-1, the J gene TRBJ2-5, with 7 nucleotides matching TRBD2. Germline CDR1 and CDR2: SGHRS and YFSETQ. The V segment lost 0 bases and the J segment 2 bases; nucleotides outside the gene matches: 7. The length of the CDR3 is 16 residues.

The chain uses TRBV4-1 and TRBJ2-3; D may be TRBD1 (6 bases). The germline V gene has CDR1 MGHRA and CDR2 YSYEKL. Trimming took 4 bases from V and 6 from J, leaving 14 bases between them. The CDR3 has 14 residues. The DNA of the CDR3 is TGCGCCAGCAGCCTACTACAGGGCTCCGATACGCAGTATTTT. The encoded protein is CASSLLQGSDTQYF.

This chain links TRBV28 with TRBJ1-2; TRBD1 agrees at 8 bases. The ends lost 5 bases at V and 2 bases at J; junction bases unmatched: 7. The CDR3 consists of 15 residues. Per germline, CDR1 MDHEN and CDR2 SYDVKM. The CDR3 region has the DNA TGTGCCAGCAGTCCCCCCCGGACAGGGAACTATGGCTACACCTTC. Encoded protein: CASSPPRTGNYGYTF.

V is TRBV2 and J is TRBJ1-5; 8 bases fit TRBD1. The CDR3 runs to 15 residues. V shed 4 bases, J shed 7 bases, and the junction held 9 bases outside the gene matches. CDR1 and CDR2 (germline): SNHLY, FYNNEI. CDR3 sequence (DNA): TGTGCCAGCAGTGGGACAGGCAGGGGGCAGCAGCCCCAGCATTTT. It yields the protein CASSGTGRGQQPQHF.

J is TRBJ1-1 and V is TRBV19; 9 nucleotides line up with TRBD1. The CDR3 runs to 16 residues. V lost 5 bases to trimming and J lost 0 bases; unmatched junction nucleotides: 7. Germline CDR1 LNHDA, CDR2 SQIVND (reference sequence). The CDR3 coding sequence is TGTGCCAGTAGTCACGGGACAGGGACCATGAACACTGAAGCTTTCTTT. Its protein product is CASSHGTGTMNTEAFF. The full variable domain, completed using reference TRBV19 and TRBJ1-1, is DGGITQSPKYLFRKEGQNVTLSCEQNLNHDAMYWYRQDPGQGLRLIYYSQIVNDFQKGDIAEGYSVSREKKESFPLTVTSAQKNPTAFYLCASSHGTGTMNTEAFFGQGTRLTVV.

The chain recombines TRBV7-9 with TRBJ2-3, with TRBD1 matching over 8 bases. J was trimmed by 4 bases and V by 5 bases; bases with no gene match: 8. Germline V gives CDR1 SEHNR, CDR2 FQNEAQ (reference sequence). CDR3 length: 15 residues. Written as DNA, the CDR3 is TGTGCCAGCAGCCGATTGACAGGGGCGGCAGATACGCAGTATTTT. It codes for CASSRLTGAADTQYF.

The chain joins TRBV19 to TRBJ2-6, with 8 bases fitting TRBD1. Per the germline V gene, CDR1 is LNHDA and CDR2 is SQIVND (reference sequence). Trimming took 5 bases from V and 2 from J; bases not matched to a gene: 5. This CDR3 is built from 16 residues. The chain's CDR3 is CASSEYRGTGANVLTF. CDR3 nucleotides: TGTGCCAGTAGTGAGTACAGGGGGACTGGGGCCAACGTCCTGACTTTC.

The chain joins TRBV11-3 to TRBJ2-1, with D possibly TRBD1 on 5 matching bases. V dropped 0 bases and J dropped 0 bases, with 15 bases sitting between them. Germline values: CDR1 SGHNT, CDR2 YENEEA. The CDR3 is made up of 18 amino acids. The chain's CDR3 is CASSLDRIGVGSYNEQFF. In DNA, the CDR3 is TGTGCCAGCAGCTTAGATCGGATAGGGGTTGGCTCCTACAATGAGCAGTTCTTC.

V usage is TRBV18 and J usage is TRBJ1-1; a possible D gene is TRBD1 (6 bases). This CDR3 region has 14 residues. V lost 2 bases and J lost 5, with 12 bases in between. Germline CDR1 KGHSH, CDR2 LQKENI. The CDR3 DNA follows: TGTGCCAGCTCACCAACAGGGATTGGGACTGAAGCTTTCTTT. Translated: CASSPTGIGTEAFF.

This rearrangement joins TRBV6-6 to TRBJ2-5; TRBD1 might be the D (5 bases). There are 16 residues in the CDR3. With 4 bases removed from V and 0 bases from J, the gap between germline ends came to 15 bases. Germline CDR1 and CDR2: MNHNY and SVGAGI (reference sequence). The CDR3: CASSSQGWGDQETQYF. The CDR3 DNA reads TGTGCCAGCAGTTCGCAGGGATGGGGCGACCAAGAGACCCAGTACTTC.

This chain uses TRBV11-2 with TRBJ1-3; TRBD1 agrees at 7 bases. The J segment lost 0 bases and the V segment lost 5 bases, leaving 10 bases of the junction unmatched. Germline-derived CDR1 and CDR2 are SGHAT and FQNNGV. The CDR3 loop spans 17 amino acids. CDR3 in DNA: TGTGCCAGCAGCCCCCTGACAGGGCTAAGCTCTGGAAACACCATATATTTT. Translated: CASSPLTGLSSGNTIYF. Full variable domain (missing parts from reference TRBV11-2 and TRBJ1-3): EAGVAQSPRYKIIEKRQSVAFWCNPISGHATLYWYQQILGQGPKLLIQFQNNGVVDDSQLPKDRFSAERLKGVDSTLKIQPAKLEDSAVYLCASSPLTGLSSGNTIYFGEGSWLTVV.

The CDR3 sequence is CASRSSDGGNFEAFF. The CDR3 DNA is TGTGCCAGCCGCTCATCGGATGGGGGGAACTTTGAAGCTTTCTTT. The chain carries TRBV2 and TRBJ1-1, with D tentatively TRBD1 (5 bases). CDR1 and CDR2 (germline): SNHLY, FYNNEI. V lost 8 bases, J lost 7 bases, and 23 bases lay in between. The CDR3 length is 15 residues.

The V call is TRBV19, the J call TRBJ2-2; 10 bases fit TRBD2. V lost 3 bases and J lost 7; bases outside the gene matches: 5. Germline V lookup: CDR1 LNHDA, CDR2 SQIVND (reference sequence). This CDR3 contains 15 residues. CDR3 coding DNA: TGTGCCAGTAGTATTCGAACTAGCGGGGACGGGGAGCTGTTTTTT. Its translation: CASSIRTSGDGELFF.

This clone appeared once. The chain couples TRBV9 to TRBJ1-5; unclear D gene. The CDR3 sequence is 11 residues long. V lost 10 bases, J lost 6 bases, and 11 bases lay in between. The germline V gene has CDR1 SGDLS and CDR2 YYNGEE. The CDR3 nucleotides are TGTGCCGGTCTAGAAGGTCAGCCCCAGCATTTT. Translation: CAGLEGQPQHF.

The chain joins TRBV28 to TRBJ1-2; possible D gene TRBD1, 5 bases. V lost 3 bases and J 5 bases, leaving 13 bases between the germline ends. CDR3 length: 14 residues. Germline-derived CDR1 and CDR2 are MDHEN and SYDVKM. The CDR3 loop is CASSFGQGGYGYTF. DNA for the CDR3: TGTGCCAGCAGTTTCGGCCAGGGAGGATATGGCTACACCTTC.

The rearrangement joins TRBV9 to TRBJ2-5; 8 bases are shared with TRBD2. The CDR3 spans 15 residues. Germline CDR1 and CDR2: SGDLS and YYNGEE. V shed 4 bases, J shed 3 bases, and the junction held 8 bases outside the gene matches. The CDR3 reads CASSISSGGKETQYF. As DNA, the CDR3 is TGTGCCAGCAGCATCTCGTCGGGGGGGAAAGAGACCCAGTACTTC.

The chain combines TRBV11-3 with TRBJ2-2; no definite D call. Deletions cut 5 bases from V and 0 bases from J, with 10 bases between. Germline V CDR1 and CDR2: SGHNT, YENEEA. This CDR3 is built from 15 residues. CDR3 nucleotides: TGTGCCAGCAGCGCAAGACAAGCGAACACCGGGGAGCTGTTTTTT. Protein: CASSARQANTGELFF.